The 2 T cell receptor beta chains given below trace back to one sample, sequenced in a study of T cells in Graves' hyperthyroidism and ophthalmopathy (dated by TCRdb to the late 2010s). The library was produced with multiplex PCR. The data were produced on an Illumina HiSeq 2000. TCR beta CDR3 regions were amplified from RNA transcripts. The first round of RT-PCR for the TCR CDR3 was performed with the HTBI primer set and the Qiagen OneStep RT-PCR kit. The public reads were run again by TCRdb, first through fastp at Q25 and then through MiXCR, and only productive beta chains were kept. Identical CDR3 proteins give one entry, which carries the most common genes and DNA. For this sample the table gives approximately 400,000 distinct CDR3 sequences, of which 18% were detected only once. The leading ten clones occupy around two fifths of the sample. Sample: blood. Every receptor here comes from a man between 18 and 29 years old with Graves' ophthalmopathy.

The gene calls are TRBV10-1 and TRBJ1-1, with D possibly being TRBD1 (5 bases). The V gene lost 6 bases and the J gene lost 6 bases, with 11 bases spanning the gap. CDR1 and CDR2 from the germline V gene are WNHNN and SYGVQD (reference sequence). The CDR3 is 12 amino acids. In DNA form, the CDR3 reads TGCGCCAGCAGAAGACAGATCCCTGAAGCTTTCTTT. It codes for CASRRQIPEAFF.

In this sample, this clonotype turned up many times. The chain employs TRBV20-1 and TRBJ2-3, with D maybe TRBD2 (5 bases). Germline CDR1 and CDR2: DFQATT and SNEGSKA (reference sequence). V was cut by 6 bases and J by 0 bases, with 10 bases left in between. The CDR3 runs 13 residues. CDR3 protein: CSAPRTSTDTQYF. CDR3 in DNA: TGCAGTGCCCCCAGGACTAGCACAGATACGCAGTATTTT.